These 3 T cell receptor beta chains share one sample of origin, sequenced in a study of T-cell memory formation after mild COVID-19. TCRdb re-analysed the 5' RACE reads in MiXCR, keeping a single row per CDR3 protein. The data show a few hundred thousand distinct CDR3 sequences, around a tenth seen once. Sequenced material: PBMCs or a T cell subset sorted from them (not recorded which). The receptors originated from a man aged 18 to 35 who had mild COVID-19 (a few samples of this study predate the infection). Cell type and time point are not known.

This clonotype was observed a few times. The chain couples TRBV12-3 or TRBV12-4 to TRBJ1-4; no definite D call. The CDR3 runs 14 residues. V was clipped by 5 bases and J by 4 bases, with 11 bases between them. The CDR3 loop is CASSHGMGNEKLFF. As DNA, the CDR3 is TGTGCCAGCAGTCACGGTATGGGTAATGAAAAACTGTTTTTT.

This clonotype has just one count. The rearrangement links TRBV12-3 or TRBV12-4 to TRBJ2-3; either TRBD1 or TRBD2 may supply D (5 bases each). CDR3 length: 17 residues. Trimming shortened V by 3 bases and J by 3 bases, and 19 bases separated the two germline ends. CDR3 nucleotides: TGTGCCAGCAGTTTCGAGGGAGCAGGGTATGGAACAGATACGCAGTATTTT. Protein product: CASSFEGAGYGTDTQYF.

This clonotype was seen at least ten times. V gene TRBV5-5 combines with J gene TRBJ1-1; D is perhaps TRBD1 (5 bases). Germline CDR1 and CDR2: SGHKS and YYEKEE (reference sequence). V was pared by 7 bases and J by 7 bases, with 17 bases between. The CDR3 sequence is 13 residues long. The CDR3 region is CASQAEGQLEAFF. As DNA, the CDR3 is TGTGCCAGCCAGGCCGAGGGGCAACTTGAAGCTTTCTTT.